The rows below give T cell receptor beta chains drawn from one sample of a study of blood T cell repertoires in COVID-19. Repertoires were generated with immunoSEQ multiplex PCR, while TCRdb's copy carries only in-frame clones and drops some. The repertoire holds some 330,000 clones, over 80% seen once, with about 4.8% in the top ten. Sequenced input: PBMCs or T cells enriched from blood (not recorded which). Source of these receptors: a woman aged 45-59 years who had recovered from COVID-19. The CDR3 runs from the conserved cysteine through the conserved F or W. D genes are given only for firm matches. Expanded clones get a size class; other rows say once, few or many, or leave the size out.

NA	TRBJ1-2	TRBV3-1/TRBV3-2	NA	CASSQDLAGRADGYTF	TGTGCCAGCAGCCAAGATCTGGCGGGGAGGGCGGATGGCTACACCTTC
NA	TRBJ1-1	TRBV13	TRBD1	CASSPGTGGATEAFF	TGTGCCAGCAGCCCCGGGACAGGGGGGGCCACTGAAGCTTTCTTT
NA	TRBJ1-2	TRBV13	NA	CASSLPTGKNNYGYTF	TGTGCCAGCAGCTTACCGACGGGGAAAAATAACTATGGCTACACCTTC
few	TRBJ2-3	TRBV5-1	NA	CASRKGSGGDTQYF	TGCGCCAGCCGTAAAGGGTCTGGAGGAGATACGCAGTATTTT
NA	TRBJ2-2	TRBV7-3	NA	CASSNTRTGELFF	TGTGCCAGCAGCAATACGAGGACCGGGGAGCTGTTTTTT
NA	TRBJ1-1	TRBV27	NA	CASSLGGSTEAFF	TGTGCCAGCAGTCTAGGAGGGTCCACTGAAGCTTTCTTT
NA	TRBJ1-5	TRBV30	NA	CAWSESGRGAMPQHF	TGTGCCTGGAGTGAATCTGGGCGGGGGGCGATGCCCCAGCATTTT
NA	TRBJ2-1	TRBV27	NA	CASSQGPRLVGLNNEQFF	TGTGCCAGCAGCCAGGGGCCGAGATTAGTGGGTTTAAACAATGAGCAGTTCTTC
NA	TRBJ1-1	TRBV11-1	NA	CASSLGPMNTEAFF	TGTGCCAGCAGCTTAGGGCCGATGAACACTGAAGCTTTCTTT
NA	TRBJ1-1	TRBV7-3	NA	CASSPQGVVATAFMNTEAFF	TGTGCCAGCAGCCCTCAGGGTGTTGTCGCCACCGCTTTTATGAACACTGAAGCTTTCTTT
few	TRBJ1-6	TRBV19	TRBD1	CASSIGDRGVDSPLHF	TGTGCCAGTAGTATAGGGGACAGGGGGGTTGATTCACCCCTCCACTTT
NA	TRBJ2-1	TRBV4-3	NA	CASSQDWQMRGGNEQFF	TGCGCCAGCAGCCAAGATTGGCAAATGAGGGGGGGCAATGAGCAGTTCTTC
few	TRBJ1-4	TRBV4-2	NA	CASSQFFRLHAATGTTNEKLFF	TGTGCCAGCAGCCAATTTTTCCGCCTCCACGCAGCCACAGGGACAACTAATGAAAAACTGTTTTTT
once	TRBJ2-1	TRBV7-8	TRBD2	CASSLPGTSGIEQFF	TGTGCCAGCAGCTTACCCGGGACTAGCGGAATTGAGCAGTTCTTC
NA	TRBJ2-5	TRBV9	TRBD2	CASSVGLAGGYQETQYF	TGTGCCAGCAGCGTAGGCCTAGCGGGGGGGTATCAAGAGACCCAGTACTTC
many	TRBJ1-5	TRBV7-8	NA	CASSYGAGGDQPQHF	TGTGCCAGCAGCTACGGGGCTGGGGGCGATCAGCCCCAGCATTTT
NA	TRBJ1-1	TRBV5-1	NA	CASSTGGFGEAFF	TGCGCCAGCAGCACGGGGGGATTCGGTGAAGCTTTCTTT
NA	TRBJ2-5	TRBV28	NA	CASSFRAGLTYQETQYF	TGTGCCAGCAGTTTTCGGGCGGGCCTAACGTACCAAGAGACCCAGTACTTC
NA	TRBJ1-4	TRBV3-1/TRBV3-2	TRBD1	CASSQVPGQGFQKLFF	TGTGCCAGCAGCCAAGTCCCGGGACAGGGTTTCCAAAAACTGTTTTTT
once	TRBJ2-3	TRBV3-1/TRBV3-2	TRBD1	CASSQTGIDTQYF	TGTGCCAGCAGCCAGACAGGGATAGATACGCAGTATTTT
once	TRBJ1-1	TRBV6-5	NA	CASSRTVNTEAFF	TGTGCCAGCAGTCGGACAGTCAACACTGAAGCTTTCTTT
few	TRBJ1-2	TRBV3-1/TRBV3-2	NA	CASSQDGRNYGYTF	TGTGCCAGCAGCCAAGATGGCAGAAACTATGGCTACACCTTC
NA	TRBJ1-1	TRBV19	NA	CASSKEPATEAFF	TGTGCCAGTAGTAAGGAGCCGGCCACTGAAGCTTTCTTT
NA	TRBJ2-2	TRBV7-8	TRBD1	CASSLERGQGYTGELFF	TGTGCCAGCAGCTTAGAGCGGGGACAGGGATACACCGGGGAGCTGTTTTTT
once	TRBJ2-7	TRBV6-4	NA	CASSKPPSSYEQYF	TGTGCCAGCAGTAAGCCACCTAGCTCCTACGAGCAGTACTTC